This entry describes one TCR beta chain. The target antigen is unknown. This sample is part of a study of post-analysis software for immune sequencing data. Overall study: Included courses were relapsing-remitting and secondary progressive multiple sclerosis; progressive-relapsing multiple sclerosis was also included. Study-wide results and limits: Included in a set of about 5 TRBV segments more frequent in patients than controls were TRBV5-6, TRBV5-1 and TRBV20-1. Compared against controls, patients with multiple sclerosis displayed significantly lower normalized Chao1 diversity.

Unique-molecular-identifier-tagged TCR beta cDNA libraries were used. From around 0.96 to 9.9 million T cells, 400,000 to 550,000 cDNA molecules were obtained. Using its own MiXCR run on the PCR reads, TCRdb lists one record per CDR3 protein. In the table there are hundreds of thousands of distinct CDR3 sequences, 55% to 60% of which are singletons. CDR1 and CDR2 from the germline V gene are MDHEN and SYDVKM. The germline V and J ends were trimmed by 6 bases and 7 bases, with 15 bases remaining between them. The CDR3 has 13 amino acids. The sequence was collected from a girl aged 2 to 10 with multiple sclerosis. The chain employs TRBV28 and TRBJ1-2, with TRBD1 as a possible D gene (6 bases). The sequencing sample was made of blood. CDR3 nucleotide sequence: TGTGCCAGCAGACCCTTCATGGGGGCTGGCTACACCTTC. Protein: CASRPFMGAGYTF.